The source of this TCR beta chain is a study of ipilimumab plus nivolumab after autologous stem cell transplantation. Study at large: DLBCL patients had primary refractory or relapsed disease.

Repertoires were generated with immunoSEQ multiplex PCR, while TCRdb's copy carries only in-frame clones and drops some. The data hold about 16,000 clones, with less than 75% observed a single time. The germline CDR1 and CDR2 sequences are LGHNA and YNFKEQ. This CDR3 spans 15 amino acids. With 1 base removed from V and 3 bases from J, the gap between germline ends came to 9 bases. The TCR originated in a male donor with diffuse large B-cell lymphoma. The chain links TRBV4-2 to TRBJ2-2; D unclear. Sequenced here: PBMCs, sampled in a trial of ipilimumab plus nivolumab as post-transplant consolidation. The CDR3 protein is CASSQAHRDTGELFF. The CDR3 DNA reads as TGTGCCAGCAGCCAAGCCCACCGTGACACCGGGGAGCTGTTTTTT.